The clone carrying this TCR beta chain was recorded at least ten times. The source of the sample is a study of CD8+CD57+ T cells in acquired aplastic anemia. Sequencing was done on patients that had shown CD8+CD57+ cell expansion by flow cytometry. Profiling that covered TCR beta VDJ and CDR3 relied on genomic DNA as its template. TCRdb reanalysed the reads using MiXCR and keeps one entry per CDR3 protein. The table has about 120,000 distinct CDR3 sequences, over 55% seen once. V dropped 5 bases and J dropped 5 bases, with 9 bases sitting between them. Germline CDR1 MNHEY, CDR2 SVGAGI. This CDR3 has 12 residues.

The chain links TRBV6-5 to TRBJ1-1; D is perhaps TRBD1 (6 bases). The sample taken for sequencing was sorted CD4+, CD8+, or CD8+CD57+ T cells (not recorded which) from PBMCs. The receptor's source is a human donor with aplastic anemia. The CDR3 nucleotides are TGTGCCAGCAGTCAGGGGAGGACTGAAGCTTTCTTT. Its translation: CASSQGRTEAFF.